A selection of T cell receptor beta chains follows, all from one sample in a study of T cell responses to AZD1222 COVID-19 vaccine. TCRdb's table, derived via immunoSEQ multiplex PCR, lists solely in-frame clones and lacks some. The data hold under 110,000 clones, with approximately 86% observed a single time. The sample consisted of peripheral blood, taken on day 0 of AZD1222 vaccination. The receptor set was obtained from an adult in good health. CDR3s include the opening cysteine and the closing phenylalanine or tryptophan. The D gene is left open where the match is weak. Size is omitted from some rows. Given values are once, few, many or a class for expanded clones.

J,size,D,V,DNA,CDR3
TRBJ1-2,few,TRBD1,TRBV27,TGTGCCAGCAGCTTAAATTCCCCGAGACAGGGAGGCGGCTACACCTTC,CASSLNSPRQGGGYTF
TRBJ2-3,.,.,TRBV28,TGTGCCAGCAGCACCCTCCTCCGGCGTGCGCGGGAAGGCACAGATACGCAGTATTTT,CASSTLLRRAREGTDTQYF
TRBJ1-1,.,.,TRBV2,TGTGCCAGCAGCTTAGTGACGGGGAACACTGAAGCTTTCTTT,CASSLVTGNTEAFF
TRBJ2-1,.,.,TRBV29-1,TGCAGCGTTGAAAAGAGCTCCTACAATGAGCAGTTCTTC,CSVEKSSYNEQFF
TRBJ2-7,.,.,TRBV14,TGTGCCAGCAGCCAAGATCGGGGACACCTCTACGAGCAGTACTTC,CASSQDRGHLYEQYF
TRBJ1-5,.,TRBD1,TRBV19,TGTGCCAGTAGAGGGGACAGTAGCAATCAGCCCCAGCATTTT,CASRGDSSNQPQHF
TRBJ1-5,.,.,TRBV19,TGTGCCAGCAGGGTAGGGGGAATTCAGCCCCAGCATTTT,CASRVGGIQPQHF
TRBJ1-5,.,.,TRBV6-2/TRBV6-3,TGTGCCAGCAGTTACTCGATTTATAGGGGCCCCCCCCAGCATTTT,CASSYSIYRGPPQHF
TRBJ1-2,few,TRBD1,TRBV27,TGTGCCAGCAGTTCAACAGGGGGCATACGATATGGCTACACCTTC,CASSSTGGIRYGYTF
TRBJ1-2,.,.,TRBV11-2,TGTGCCAGCAGCTTGTCCGGGTATGGTGGCTACACCTTC,CASSLSGYGGYTF
TRBJ1-2,.,.,TRBV7-9,TGTGCCAGCAGCTTAGATCAGGGGAATGGCTACACCTTC,CASSLDQGNGYTF